A single sample gave rise to the 26 T cell receptor beta chains below, sequenced in a study of T cell changes during pregnancy in multiple sclerosis. The data were produced by immunoSEQ multiplex PCR, yet TCRdb's version contains in-frame clones alone and is incomplete. The data contain around 68,000 clones, approximately 90% of them singletons. Specimen: peripheral blood, collected in the third trimester of pregnancy. The receptors shown here come from a female donor with multiple sclerosis, enrolled in a pregnancy study.

V usage is TRBV5-1 and J usage is TRBJ2-5; no clear D. V lost 0 bases, J lost 5 bases, and 11 bases lay in between. Germline loops: CDR1 SGHRS, CDR2 YFSETQ. The CDR3 is 14 residues long. The chain's CDR3 is CASSLGGNGETQYF. The CDR3 DNA sequence: TGCGCCAGCAGCTTGGGCGGTAATGGGGAGACCCAGTACTTC.

This sequence joins TRBV7-3 and TRBJ1-1; maybe TRBD1 (6 bases). The CDR3 spans 13 residues. With 6 bases removed from V and 0 bases from J, the gap between germline ends came to 8 bases. The V gene's germline CDR1 is SGHTA and CDR2 FQGTGA. The CDR3 region is CASSRTVNTEAFF. CDR3 in DNA: TGTGCCAGCAGTAGGACAGTGAACACTGAAGCTTTCTTT. Full variable domain (missing parts from reference TRBV7-3 and TRBJ1-1): GAGVSQTPSNKVTEKGKYVELRCDPISGHTALYWYRQSLGQGPEFLIYFQGTGAADDSGLPNDRFFAVRPEGSVSTLKIQRTERGDSAVYLCASSRTVNTEAFFGQGTRLTVV.

The chain carries TRBV10-2 and TRBJ2-1, with 10 bases that match TRBD1. CDR3 size: 14 residues. Looked up from germline, CDR1 is WSHSY and CDR2 is SAAADI. The trim removed 4 bases at V and 3 bases at J, leaving 0 bases unmatched. The CDR3 DNA reads TGCGCCAGCAGTGGGACAGGGGGCTACAATGAGCAGTTCTTC. Its translation: CASSGTGGYNEQFF.

The chain combines TRBV5-1 with TRBJ1-2; 7 bases line up with TRBD1. The CDR3 contains 17 residues. The V gene end was trimmed by 3 bases and the J gene end by 1 base; junction bases not matched to a gene: 12. From germline, CDR1 is SGHRS and CDR2 YFSETQ. CDR3 residues: CASSWGPPGTVNYGYTF. The CDR3 DNA is TGCGCCAGCAGCTGGGGGCCCCCCGGGACAGTTAACTATGGCTACACCTTC.

The CDR3 protein is CASRQTTQETQYF. The DNA of the CDR3 is TGTGCCAGTAGACAGACAACCCAAGAGACCCAGTACTTC. The chain uses TRBV19 and TRBJ2-5; D not certain. Between the trimmed V and J ends, which lost 6 bases and 1 base, there was a span of 9 bases. Germline V gene sequence: CDR1 LNHDA, CDR2 SQIVND (reference sequence). The CDR3 totals 13 residues.

The chain employs TRBV4-1 and TRBJ1-1, with a possible D match to TRBD1 (5 bases). V lost 6 bases to trimming and J lost 4 bases, with 15 bases between them. This CDR3 region has 14 residues. CDR1 is MGHRA and CDR2 is YSYEKL in the germline V gene. The CDR3 loop is CASSLQAGPTEAFF. In DNA form, the CDR3 reads TGCGCCAGCAGTCTCCAGGCAGGGCCCACTGAAGCTTTCTTT.

V usage is TRBV19 and J usage is TRBJ1-1, with 8 bases fitting TRBD1. CDR1 is LNHDA and CDR2 is SQIVND in the germline V gene (reference sequence). The CDR3 has 15 residues. With V trimmed by 5 bases and J by 0 bases, 5 bases remained unmatched. The CDR3 here is CASSLQTGVNTEAFF. CDR3 bases: TGTGCCAGTAGTCTCCAGACAGGGGTGAACACTGAAGCTTTCTTT.

The gene calls are TRBV6-5 and TRBJ1-2; possible D gene TRBD1, 5 bases. Germline V gives CDR1 MNHEY, CDR2 SVGAGI. The CDR3 is 16 residues long. V was clipped by 2 bases and J by 4 bases, with 17 bases between them. The DNA for the CDR3 is TGTGCCAGCAGTTACGGGGGAGGAGAGCGAGCCTATGGCTACACCTTC. It codes for CASSYGGGERAYGYTF.

The chain uses TRBV9 and TRBJ1-1; tentative D call: TRBD1 (6 bases). The length of the CDR3 is 15 residues. The germline V gene encodes CDR1 SGDLS and CDR2 YYNGEE. Deletions cut 0 bases from V and 3 bases from J, with 12 bases between. CDR3 DNA: TGTGCCAGCAGCGTAGACTGGGGGCAAGACACTGAAGCTTTCTTT. It translates to CASSVDWGQDTEAFF.

The rearrangement joins TRBV6-6 to TRBJ2-1, with 7 bases that match TRBD2. After removal of 3 bases from V and 3 bases from J, the junction contained 8 bases not matched to a gene. This CDR3 contains 16 residues. Germline V lookup: CDR1 MNHNY, CDR2 SVGAGI (reference sequence). CDR3 amino acids: CASSYNSLAVYNEQFF. In DNA, the CDR3 is TGTGCCAGCAGTTATAACAGTCTAGCGGTCTACAATGAGCAGTTCTTC.

The V call is TRBV7-9, the J call TRBJ2-2; 8 nucleotides line up with TRBD2. V lost 5 bases and J lost 0; bases outside the gene matches: 5. The germline CDR1 and CDR2 sequences are SEHNR and FQNEAQ (reference sequence). The CDR3 totals 16 residues. CDR3 sequence: CASSRGLGANTGELFF. CDR3 bases: TGTGCCAGCAGCCGGGGACTAGGCGCGAACACCGGGGAGCTGTTTTTT.

V usage is TRBV4-2 and J usage is TRBJ1-4; 7 bases are a match to TRBD1. V gave up 4 bases and J gave up 4 bases; unmatched junction bases: 3. The CDR3 length is 14 residues. Germline CDR1 and CDR2: LGHNA and YNFKEQ. The CDR3 DNA reads TGTGCCAGCAGCCTGGGACAGCGTAATGAAAAACTGTTTTTT. Translation: CASSLGQRNEKLFF.

The chain is built from TRBV11-2 and TRBJ2-7; no clear D. The CDR3 has 14 amino acids. Per the germline V gene, CDR1 is SGHAT and CDR2 is FQNNGV. V was pared by 3 bases and J by 2 bases, with 11 bases between. CDR3 loop: CASSFAGPTYEQYF. The CDR3 DNA is TGTGCCAGCAGCTTCGCAGGCCCTACCTACGAGCAGTACTTC.

This chain connects TRBV11-3 to TRBJ1-1; no firm D call. Between the trimmed V and J ends, which lost 5 bases and 5 bases, there was a span of 15 bases. Germline CDR1 reads SGHNT; CDR2 reads YENEEA. CDR3 length equals 14 residues. The DNA of the CDR3 is TGTGCCAGCAGCCGCGGTGGAGGTGGTACTGAAGCTTTCTTT. It translates to CASSRGGGGTEAFF.

Worth noting for this clone: Distinct nucleotide sequences in the sample also encode this CDR3. The chain carries TRBV29-1 and TRBJ2-7, with D hard to call. In germline, CDR1 is SQVTM, CDR2 ANQGSEA. Trimming removed 3 bases from V and 3 bases from J, with 9 bases in between. This CDR3 has 12 residues. CDR3 loop: CSVEVTDYEQYF. CDR3 DNA sequence: TGCAGCGTTGAGGTCACAGACTACGAGCAGTACTTC.

This chain connects TRBV7-2 to TRBJ2-1; possibly TRBD2 for D (6 bases). This CDR3 spans 18 amino acids. Trimming removed 5 bases at V and 8 bases at J, with 28 bases between. Germline assignment: CDR1 SGHTA and CDR2 FQGNSA. The CDR3 bases are TGTGCCAGCAGCCCCTACACAGCAGGACTACCCGCTTCGGATGAGCAGTTCTTC. This gives the protein CASSPYTAGLPASDEQFF.

This chain joins TRBV19 and TRBJ2-7; perhaps TRBD1 as D (6 bases). This CDR3 contains 14 residues. Germline loops: CDR1 LNHDA, CDR2 SQIVND (reference sequence). V lost 5 bases to trimming and J lost 3 bases, with 14 bases between them. CDR3 amino acids: CASSSTGVGYEQYF. CDR3 nucleotides: TGTGCCAGTAGTTCGACAGGCGTTGGCTACGAGCAGTACTTC.

The chain couples TRBV19 to TRBJ1-4; D gene uncertain. The CDR3 is made up of 13 amino acids. The V end was cut by 6 bases, the J end by 8 bases, with 13 bases between. CDR1 is LNHDA and CDR2 is SQIVND in the germline V gene (reference sequence). The CDR3: CASSWEVGEKLFF. CDR3 bases: TGTGCCAGTAGCTGGGAGGTCGGAGAAAAACTGTTTTTT.

The genes are TRBV29-1 and TRBJ1-2; 7 positions agree with TRBD1. Germline-derived CDR1 and CDR2 are SQVTM and ANQGSEA. CDR3 length: 13 residues. After removal of 3 bases from V and 2 bases from J, the junction contained 3 bases not matched to a gene. CDR3 sequence (DNA): TGCAGCGTTGATAGGGACAGCAACTATGGCTACACCTTC. This sequence encodes CSVDRDSNYGYTF.

The V gene is TRBV5-1, the J gene TRBJ1-1, with D unresolved. V was pared by 0 bases and J by 11 bases, with 11 bases between. Germline-derived CDR1 and CDR2 are SGHRS and YFSETQ. The length of the CDR3 is 12 residues. CDR3 sequence (DNA): TGCGCCAGCAGCTTGGTGAGGTTAGAGGCTTTCTTT. Its translation is CASSLVRLEAFF.

The chain has TRBV5-1 and TRBJ1-4; possible D gene TRBD1, 6 bases. This CDR3 is built from 15 residues. V lost 0 bases and J lost 1, with 7 bases in between. Germline loops: CDR1 SGHRS, CDR2 YFSETQ. CDR3 residues: CASSLAQGTNEKLFF. As DNA, the CDR3 is TGCGCCAGCAGCTTGGCACAGGGAACTAATGAAAAACTGTTTTTT.

The chain employs TRBV7-2 and TRBJ1-5; D perhaps matches TRBD1 (5 bases). The CDR3 consists of 15 residues. Germline CDR1 is SGHTA and CDR2 is FQGNSA. V lost 3 bases and J lost 1, with 10 bases in between. The CDR3 loop is CASSLNGGSNQPQHF. The CDR3 DNA sequence: TGTGCCAGCAGCTTGAACGGGGGGAGCAATCAGCCCCAGCATTTT.

The chain joins TRBV6-6 to TRBJ2-7, with 8 positions matching TRBD2. This CDR3 has 14 amino acids. Trimming took 4 bases from V and 5 from J; bases not matched to a gene: 7. The germline gives CDR1 MNHNY, CDR2 SVGAGI (reference sequence). CDR3 nucleotide sequence: TGTGCCAGCAGTTCCACGGGGGGGGCGGACGAGCAGTACTTC. Translating gives CASSSTGGADEQYF.

The chain combines TRBV18 with TRBJ1-2; no clear D. Germline CDR1 reads KGHSH; CDR2 reads LQKENI. The CDR3 has 14 amino acids. Trimming stripped 1 base from V and 0 bases from J, with 6 bases between. The CDR3 region is CASSPRQSNYGYTF. The CDR3 DNA reads TGTGCCAGCTCACCACGGCAGTCTAACTATGGCTACACCTTC.

DNA for the CDR3: TGTGCCAGCAGCTTGGGCGCCTACGAGCAGTACTTC. Its translation is CASSLGAYEQYF. This rearrangement joins TRBV5-6 to TRBJ2-7, with D uncertain. CDR1 SGHDT and CDR2 YYEEEE come from the germline V gene. The V end was cut by 0 bases, the J end by 2 bases, with 3 bases between. The CDR3 has 12 amino acids. Full variable domain (missing parts from reference TRBV5-6 and TRBJ2-7): DAGVTQSPTHLIKTRGQQVTLRCSPKSGHDTVSWYQQALGQGPQFIFQYYEEEERQRGNFPDRFSGHQFPNYSSELNVNALLLGDSALYLCASSLGAYEQYFGPGTRLTVT.

The V and J genes are TRBV6-6 and TRBJ1-1; unclear D gene. V lost 6 bases and J 3 bases, leaving 5 bases between the germline ends. The CDR3 is 11 amino acids. CDR1 and CDR2 (germline): MNHNY, SVGAGI (reference sequence). The CDR3 loop reads CASSYYTEAFF. The DNA for the CDR3 is TGTGCCAGCAGCTATTACACTGAAGCTTTCTTT.